This T cell receptor (beta chain) was found in a study of identical twins. Study findings and constraints: Conclusions leaned on cross-sectional statistical analysis and did not track the same donors over time. Models came in too low on out-of-frame TCR alpha sharing in monozygotic twins. Fewer insertions characterized abundant cord blood beta clonotypes, whereas memory repertoires showed none.

The table lists this clonotype with many counts. The antigen is unknown. Unique molecular identifiers were present on the cDNA, and a universal primer site came from template switching. TCRdb re-derived calls from the 5' RACE reads in MiXCR, one entry per CDR3 protein. This repertoire shows about 700,000 distinct CDR3 sequences, around 6% found once; its top ten account for about 1.8%. The clonotype was recovered from a man aged 18 to 30 in good health. What was sequenced was naive T cells sorted from blood.

The CDR3 here is CASSYLELAGTTYEQYF. The DNA of the CDR3 is TGTGCCAGCAGTTACCTGGAACTAGCGGGCACCACCTACGAGCAGTACTTC. This chain links TRBV6-2 or TRBV6-3 with TRBJ2-7, with 9 bases identical to TRBD2. Looked up from germline, CDR1 is MNHEY and CDR2 is SVGEGT. CDR3 length equals 17 residues. With V trimmed by 2 bases and J by 2 bases, 10 bases remained unmatched.